This T cell receptor beta chain came from a study of blood T cell repertoires in COVID-19. Overall study: The United States, Italy and Spain supplied acute and convalescent COVID-19 samples. PBMCs, B-cell-depleted T cells, or T cells provided the cDNA or gDNA that made up the material.

In the study's own analysis: Quantification of nucleated cells was approximated via reference gene primer amplification. TCRdb's table, derived via immunoSEQ multiplex PCR, lists solely in-frame clones and lacks some. Clone size and V and J calls were adopted from that table, with D and trimming inferred from the DNA. This table has approximately 90,000 clones, 86% appearing once. In germline, CDR1 is SGHNT, CDR2 YENEEA. V shed 6 bases and J shed 3 bases, with 16 bases lying between them. This CDR3 is built from 15 residues. The chain has TRBV11-3 and TRBJ2-3, with D perhaps TRBD2 (7 bases). The receptor's source is a woman of 80 years or more with acute or convalescent COVID-19. The sequenced sample was peripheral blood. The CDR3 DNA is TGTGCCAGCAGTACGGGGGGCGAACGGACAGATACGCAGTATTTT. It is translated as CASSTGGERTDTQYF.